Listed here are 10 T cell receptor beta chains from one sample, sequenced in a study of beta chain features in type 1 diabetes. The antigens of these receptors remain unknown. Expressed TCRB transcripts were sequenced after all isolated RNA was converted to cDNA. TCRdb's table, derived via immunoSEQ multiplex PCR, lists solely in-frame clones and lacks some. The sample contains about 160,000 clones, approximately 9% of which appear only once. Study-wide results and limits: People with Type 1 diabetes carried modestly yet significantly shorter TCRB CDR3s in all four CD4+ subsets.

Sequenced input: central memory CD4+ T cells from blood. These receptor sequences come from a woman between 18 and 29 years old with type 1 diabetes.

This clone was counted between two and nine times. V and J are TRBV7-9 and TRBJ2-1; D uncertain. This CDR3 is built from 12 residues. V dropped 1 base and J dropped 9 bases, with 7 bases sitting between them. Looked up from germline, CDR1 is SEHNR and CDR2 is FQNEAQ (reference sequence). The CDR3 loop is CASSLGFGEQFF. For the CDR3, the DNA is TGTGCCAGCAGCTTAGGTTTCGGTGAGCAGTTCTTC.

The genes are TRBV4-3 and TRBJ2-1; D is uncertain. Germline CDR1 LGHNA, CDR2 YSLEER. The V gene lost 3 bases and the J gene lost 7 bases, with 10 bases spanning the gap. The CDR3 runs 13 residues. The CDR3 bases are TGCGCCAGCAGCCAGGCCCTTGTGAATGAGCAGTTCTTC. This codes for CASSQALVNEQFF.

This chain links TRBV14 with TRBJ1-6; a weak D match, TRBD1 (5 bases). The CDR3 contains 14 residues. Looked up from germline, CDR1 is SGHDN and CDR2 is FVKESK. V shed 3 bases and J shed 7 bases, with 10 bases lying between them. This CDR3 is CASSQGGANSPLHF. As DNA, the CDR3 is TGTGCCAGCAGCCAGGGGGGAGCCAATTCACCCCTCCACTTT.

This clone turned up a few times. Other DNA sequences in this sample translate to the same CDR3. The chain uses TRBV7-2 and TRBJ2-7, with unresolved D. The CDR3 is 11 amino acids. Between the trimmed V and J ends, which lost 5 bases and 1 base, there was a span of 3 bases. The germline gives CDR1 SGHTA, CDR2 FQGNSA. The CDR3 DNA is TGTGCCAGCAGCGAGTCCTACGAGCAGTACTTC. Residues: CASSESYEQYF.

This clone was detected many times. This chain joins TRBV4-3 and TRBJ2-3, with TRBD2 matching over 9 bases. Germline CDR1 and CDR2: LGHNA and YSLEER. The CDR3 covers 15 residues. V gave up 3 bases and J gave up 3 bases; unmatched junction bases: 4. The CDR3 coding sequence is TGCGCCAGCAGCCATGGTAGCGGGAGTACAGATACGCAGTATTTT. Its protein product is CASSHGSGSTDTQYF.

The rearrangement links TRBV6-5 to TRBJ2-1, with D unresolved. Germline V gene lookup returns CDR1 MNHEY and CDR2 SVGAGI. V gave up 4 bases and J gave up 2 bases, with 12 bases separating them. This CDR3 is 15 amino acids long. CDR3 bases: TGTGCCAGCAGTTTCACTGGCGGCGCCTACAATGAGCAGTTCTTC. Translation gives CASSFTGGAYNEQFF.

CDR3 DNA: TGTGCCTGGAACGGAGGCTGGGACAGGTCCTACAATGAGCAGTTCTTC. It is translated as CAWNGGWDRSYNEQFF. The chain employs TRBV30 and TRBJ2-1, with 8 bases aligning to TRBD1. The CDR3 has 16 amino acids. Germline V gives CDR1 GTSNPN, CDR2 SVGIG (reference sequence). V was pared by 4 bases and J by 1 base, with 9 bases of the junction left unmatched.

This clone occurred a few times. This chain links TRBV7-2 with TRBJ2-2; the D gene is possibly TRBD1 (6 bases). Germline CDR1 reads SGHTA; CDR2 reads FQGNSA. Trimming shortened V by 1 base and J by 6 bases, and 9 bases separated the two germline ends. The CDR3 length is 14 residues. The CDR3 protein is CASSLDPGAGELFF. CDR3 bases: TGTGCCAGCAGCTTAGACCCAGGGGCCGGGGAGCTGTTTTTT. Together with reference TRBV7-2 and TRBJ2-2, the CDR3 gives the full variable domain: GAGVSQSPSNKVTEKGKDVELRCDPISGHTALYWYRQSLGQGLEFLIYFQGNSAPDKSGLPSDRFSAERTGGSVSTLTIQRTQQEDSAVYLCASSLDPGAGELFFGEGSRLTVL.

This clone turned up a few times. The chain uses TRBV7-2 and TRBJ2-7; 7 bases are shared with TRBD2. Germline V gives CDR1 SGHTA, CDR2 FQGNSA. With 2 bases clipped from V and 6 bases from J, the junction kept 13 bases outside the gene matches. The CDR3 runs to 16 residues. CDR3: CASSLYGGTGGSEQYF. CDR3 in DNA: TGTGCCAGCAGCTTATATGGCGGGACGGGAGGATCCGAGCAGTACTTC. The entire variable domain, with the rest obtained from reference TRBV7-2 and TRBJ2-7, is as follows: GAGVSQSPSNKVTEKGKDVELRCDPISGHTALYWYRQSLGQGLEFLIYFQGNSAPDKSGLPSDRFSAERTGGSVSTLTIQRTQQEDSAVYLCASSLYGGTGGSEQYFGPGTRLTVT.

The chain uses TRBV20-1 and TRBJ2-7, with D uncertain. The CDR3 is 11 residues long. Germline CDR1 DFQATT, CDR2 SNEGSKA (reference sequence). The V end lost 3 bases, the J end lost 5 bases, and 8 bases lay between the germline ends. The CDR3 DNA reads TGCAGTGCTAGGGGCCCCCACGAGCAGTACTTC. Its protein product is CSARGPHEQYF.